This record concerns one T cell receptor (beta chain) sequence. Its antigen is unknown. The sample is drawn from a study of cytomegalovirus exposure and HLA in healthy donors. Study-level results: Both high specificity and high sensitivity reportedly marked the classifier's diagnosis of cytomegalovirus status. A list of around 150 TCR beta chains associated with cytomegalovirus was given.

Germline V CDR1 and CDR2: SGHRS, YFSETQ. This CDR3 is 13 amino acids long. V dropped 0 bases and J dropped 6 bases, with 7 bases sitting between them. Sequencing was performed with immunoSEQ multiplex PCR; in TCRdb, only in-frame clones are kept and a portion is missing. The data show about 98,000 clones, around nine tenths seen once. The chain is built from TRBV5-1 and TRBJ1-5; D is undetermined. The TCR comes from a woman in her 30s in good health and CMV-seronegative. Sequencing used PBMCs. CDR3 sequence: CASSLAGIQPQHF. The CDR3, as DNA: TGCGCCAGCAGCTTGGCCGGGATTCAGCCCCAGCATTTT.